The rows below give T cell receptor beta chains drawn from one sample of a study of T cell repertoires in cytomegalovirus infection. Antigen specificity for these receptors is unknown. TCRdb re-derived calls from the reads in MiXCR, one entry per CDR3 protein. The sample lists some 320,000 distinct CDR3 sequences; 25% to 30% were seen once. This specimen was cultured PBMCs, taken from culture after CMV antigen stimulation. These receptor sequences come from a human donor in good health (CMV status not recorded). Some clones in this sample may be carry-over from other donors' samples. CDR3s include the opening cysteine and the closing phenylalanine or tryptophan. The order of the fields is J gene, clone size, V gene, CDR3 length, D gene, CDR3 DNA, CDR3 protein. The D gene is left open where the match is weak. Clone size is not always given. Where it is, it says once, few, many or a class for expanded clones.

>TRBJ2-7|.|TRBV10-3|14|TRBD1
TGTGCCATCAGTCGCGGACAGGGACCCTACGAGCAGTACTTC
CAISRGQGPYEQYF
>TRBJ2-4|few|TRBV7-2|14|.
TGTGCCAGCAGTTCGGGCAGCTTAAAAAACATTCAGTACTTC
CASSSGSLKNIQYF
>TRBJ2-1|.|TRBV5-1|15|TRBD1
TGCGCCAGCAGCATTCGACAGGGGCTCGTCAATGAGCAGTTCTTC
CASSIRQGLVNEQFF
>TRBJ2-3|.|TRBV20-1|18|.
TGCAGTGCTAGGGCGAGATGGCCCCACGGTAGTGGCACAGATACGCAGTATTTT
CSARARWPHGSGTDTQYF
>TRBJ1-4|.|TRBV5-4|15|.
TGTGCCAGCAGCTTCAGAGGTCACGATAATGAAAAACTGTTTTTT
CASSFRGHDNEKLFF
>TRBJ2-7|few|TRBV13|15|TRBD2
TGTGCCAGCAGCCCTGGAGGGAGGGCTACCTACGAGCAGTACTTC
CASSPGGRATYEQYF
>TRBJ1-2|few|TRBV12-5|14|.
TGTGCTAGTGGTTTCCCCCCTTTGGTTTATGGCTACACCTTC
CASGFPPLVYGYTF
>TRBJ1-4|few|TRBV7-9|14|.
TGTGCCAGCAGCTTCCGGGCTCCCAATGAAAAACTGTTTTTT
CASSFRAPNEKLFF
>TRBJ1-1|.|TRBV7-2|18|TRBD1
TGTGCCAGCAGCCCTGGGAATGGGGTCCGACAGGGGCACACTGAAGCTTTCTTT
CASSPGNGVRQGHTEAFF
>TRBJ1-1|.|TRBV20-1|15|.
TGCAGTGCTAGTAGGGGCGGGGGCGCGGGCACTGAAGCTTTCTTT
CSASRGGGAGTEAFF
>TRBJ2-2|.|TRBV20-1|15|.
TGCAGTGCTCGACGGTCAGGGATGAACACCGGGGAGCTGTTTTTT
CSARRSGMNTGELFF
>TRBJ1-1|many|TRBV7-6|18|.
TGTGCCAGCAGCTTAGAACGGCTAACGGGACGGTGGAACACTGAAGCTTTCTTT
CASSLERLTGRWNTEAFF
>TRBJ2-3|few|TRBV5-1|13|.
TGCGCCAGCAGCTCCGCCCCAACAGATACGCAGTATTTT
CASSSAPTDTQYF
>TRBJ2-3|.|TRBV10-3|14|.
TGTGCCATCAGTGAAGGCAGGGAAACAGATACGCAGTATTTT
CAISEGRETDTQYF
>TRBJ1-5|.|TRBV25-1|14|TRBD1
TGTGCCAGCAACATGACAGGGGACAATCAGCCCCAGCATTTT
CASNMTGDNQPQHF
>TRBJ2-5|few|TRBV28|13|.
TGTGCCAGCTCCCCGGACCGTGGCGGGACCCAGTACTTC
CASSPDRGGTQYF
>TRBJ2-1|.|TRBV6-6|16|TRBD2
TGTGCCAGCAGTTACGGAGGTAGCGGGAGGTTGGATGAGCAGTTCTTC
CASSYGGSGRLDEQFF
>TRBJ2-5|few|TRBV12-3/TRBV12-4|18|TRBD2
TGTGCCAGCAGTTTCCGCGAGGTAGCGGGGGGGTGGCAAGAGACCCAGTACTTC
CASSFREVAGGWQETQYF
>TRBJ2-7|.|TRBV7-6|15|TRBD1
TGTGCCAGCAGCCCACCTGAGACAGGGAACGCAAGGCAGTACTTC
CASSPPETGNARQYF
>TRBJ1-2|few|TRBV2|16|.
TGTGCCAGCAGGGCTAGAGGACAGCCCTCTAACTATGGCTACACCTTC
CASRARGQPSNYGYTF
>TRBJ2-7|.|TRBV6-5|15|.
TGTGCCAGCAGCCCTAGTAGTAGTGCGACCTACGAGCAGTACTTC
CASSPSSSATYEQYF
>TRBJ2-2|.|TRBV11-2|15|.
TGTGCCAGCAGCCCCCGGACAACGGGCACCGGGGAGCTGTTTTTT
CASSPRTTGTGELFF
>TRBJ1-1|few|TRBV24-1|15|.
TGTGCCACCAGTGATTCGGGGGGAAGGAACACTGAAGCTTTCTTT
CATSDSGGRNTEAFF
>TRBJ1-6|medium-sized|TRBV12-3/TRBV12-4|12|.
TGTGCCAGCAGTTTGGAAGGGGCAATCCGCCACTTT
CASSLEGAIRHF
>TRBJ1-1|few|TRBV7-9|14|TRBD1
TGTGCCAGCAGCGAGGGACAGGGGGTCACTGAAGCTTTCTTT
CASSEGQGVTEAFF
>TRBJ2-1|.|TRBV5-1|16|.
TGCGCCAGCAGCGGGGGCCTCTTACTTAAATACAATGAGCAGTTCTTC
CASSGGLLLKYNEQFF